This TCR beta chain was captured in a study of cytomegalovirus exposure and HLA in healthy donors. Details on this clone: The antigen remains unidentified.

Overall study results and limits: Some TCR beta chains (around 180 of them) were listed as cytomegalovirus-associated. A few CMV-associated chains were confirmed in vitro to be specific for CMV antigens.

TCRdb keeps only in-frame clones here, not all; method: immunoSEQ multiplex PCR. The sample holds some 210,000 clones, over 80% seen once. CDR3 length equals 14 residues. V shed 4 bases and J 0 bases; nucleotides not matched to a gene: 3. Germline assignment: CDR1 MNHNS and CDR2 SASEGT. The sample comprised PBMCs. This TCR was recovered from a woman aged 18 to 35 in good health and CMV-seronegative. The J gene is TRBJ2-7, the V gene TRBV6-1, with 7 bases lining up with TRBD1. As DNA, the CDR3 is TGTGCCAGCAGTGGGGGACAGACCTCCTACGAGCAGTACTTC. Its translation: CASSGGQTSYEQYF.